The TCR beta chain under discussion was sequenced for a study of T-cell reconstitution after alpha-beta-depleted transplantation in children. CDR3 size: 14 residues. The V gene's germline CDR1 is MNHEY and CDR2 SVGAGI. V was pared by 4 bases and J by 4 bases, with 7 bases of the junction left unmatched. Library preparation (for TCRbeta) was performed with unique molecular identifiers. One entry per CDR3 protein, called by TCRdb with MiXCR from the PCR reads. This table holds about 580,000 distinct CDR3 sequences, 25% to 30% found once. A note on this clonotype: Its antigen remains unknown.

General study results and limits: Alpha-beta T cells about two months after transplant reportedly derived from several hundred expanded graft clones. Newly generated T cells supplied most T-cell counts and diversity one year post-transplant.

This receptor was identified in a boy younger than two with Wiskott-Aldrich syndrome, due to receive a stem cell transplant. Sequenced material: PBMCs, taken before TCRalphabeta/CD19-depleted stem cell transplant. The rearrangement joins TRBV6-5 to TRBJ2-7, with 7 bases identical to TRBD1. CDR3 residues: CASSSRGQLYEQYF. CDR3 sequence (DNA): TGTGCCAGCAGTTCTCGGGGACAGCTTTACGAGCAGTACTTC.